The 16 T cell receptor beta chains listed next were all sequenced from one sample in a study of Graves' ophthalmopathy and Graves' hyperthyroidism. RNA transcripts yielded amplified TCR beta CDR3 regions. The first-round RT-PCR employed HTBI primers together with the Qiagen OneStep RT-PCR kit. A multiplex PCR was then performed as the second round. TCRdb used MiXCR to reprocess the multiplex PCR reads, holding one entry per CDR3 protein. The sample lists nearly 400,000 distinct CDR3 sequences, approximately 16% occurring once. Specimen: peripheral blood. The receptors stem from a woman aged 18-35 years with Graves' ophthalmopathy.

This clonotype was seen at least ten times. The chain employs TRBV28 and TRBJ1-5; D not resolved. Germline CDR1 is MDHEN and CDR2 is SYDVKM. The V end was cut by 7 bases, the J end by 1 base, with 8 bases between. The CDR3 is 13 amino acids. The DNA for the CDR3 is TGTGCCAGCACCACCGAAAGCAATCAGCCCCAGCATTTT. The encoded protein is CASTTESNQPQHF.

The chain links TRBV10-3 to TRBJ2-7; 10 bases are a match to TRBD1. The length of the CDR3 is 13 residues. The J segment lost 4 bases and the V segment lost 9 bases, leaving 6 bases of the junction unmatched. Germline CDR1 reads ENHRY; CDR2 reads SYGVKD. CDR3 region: CAIGTGDEYEQYF. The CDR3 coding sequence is TGTGCCATTGGGACAGGGGACGAATACGAGCAGTACTTC.

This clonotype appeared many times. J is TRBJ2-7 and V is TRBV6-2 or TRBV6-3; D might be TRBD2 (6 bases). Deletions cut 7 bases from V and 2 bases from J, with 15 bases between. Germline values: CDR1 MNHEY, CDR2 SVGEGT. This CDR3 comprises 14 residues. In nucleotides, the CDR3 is TGTGCCAGCACCCCGGGACTCAGCCCCTACGAGCAGTACTTC. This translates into CASTPGLSPYEQYF.

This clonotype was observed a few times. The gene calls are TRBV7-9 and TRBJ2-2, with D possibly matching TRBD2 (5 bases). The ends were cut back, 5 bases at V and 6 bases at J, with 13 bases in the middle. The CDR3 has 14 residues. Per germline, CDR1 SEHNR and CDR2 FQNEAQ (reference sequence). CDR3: CASSLSRGPGELFF. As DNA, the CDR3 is TGTGCCAGCAGCCTTTCTCGAGGGCCCGGGGAGCTGTTTTTT.

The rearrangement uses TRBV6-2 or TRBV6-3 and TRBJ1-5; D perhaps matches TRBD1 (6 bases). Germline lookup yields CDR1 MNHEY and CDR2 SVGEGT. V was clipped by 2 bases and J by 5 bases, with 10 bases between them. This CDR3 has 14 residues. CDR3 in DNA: TGTGCCAGCAGTTACCGGGACACCGATCAGCCCCAGCATTTT. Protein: CASSYRDTDQPQHF.

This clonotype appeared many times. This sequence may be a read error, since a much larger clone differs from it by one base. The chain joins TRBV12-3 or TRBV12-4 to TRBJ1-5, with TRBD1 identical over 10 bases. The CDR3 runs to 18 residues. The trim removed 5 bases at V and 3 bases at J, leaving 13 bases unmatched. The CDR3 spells CASSPRIGQGGFNQPQHF. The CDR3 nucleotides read TGTGCCAGCAGTCCACGTATAGGACAGGGGGGTTTCAATCAGCCCCAGCATTTT.

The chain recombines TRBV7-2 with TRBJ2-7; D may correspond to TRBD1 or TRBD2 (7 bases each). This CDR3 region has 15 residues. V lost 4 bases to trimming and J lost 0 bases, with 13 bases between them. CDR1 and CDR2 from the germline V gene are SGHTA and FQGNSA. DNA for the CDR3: TGTGCCAGCAGCTGGGGGGGACAGTTCTCCTACGAGCAGTACTTC. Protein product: CASSWGGQFSYEQYF.

CDR3 sequence reads: CAISESSGAPFLAKNIQYF. For the CDR3, the DNA is TGTGCCATCAGTGAGTCGTCAGGGGCCCCTTTTTTAGCCAAAAACATTCAGTACTTC. The chain uses TRBV10-3 and TRBJ2-4, with D possibly matching TRBD1 (6 bases). The CDR3 length is 19 residues. V gave up 0 bases and J gave up 0 bases, with 18 bases separating them. Per germline, CDR1 ENHRY and CDR2 SYGVKD.

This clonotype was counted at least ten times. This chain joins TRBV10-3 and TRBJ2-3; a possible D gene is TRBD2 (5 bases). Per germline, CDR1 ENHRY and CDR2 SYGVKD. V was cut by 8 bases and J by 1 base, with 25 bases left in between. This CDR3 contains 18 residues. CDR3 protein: CAISYIIGGPRGTDTQYF. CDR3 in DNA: TGTGCCATCTCATACATAATTGGAGGCCCGAGGGGCACAGATACGCAGTATTTT.

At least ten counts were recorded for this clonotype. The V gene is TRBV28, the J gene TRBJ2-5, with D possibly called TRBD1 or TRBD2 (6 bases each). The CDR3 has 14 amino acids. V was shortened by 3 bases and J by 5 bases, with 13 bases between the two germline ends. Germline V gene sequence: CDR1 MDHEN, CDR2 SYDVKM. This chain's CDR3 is CASSFGGPVETQYF. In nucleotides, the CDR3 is TGTGCCAGCAGTTTTGGGGGGCCTGTGGAGACCCAGTACTTC.

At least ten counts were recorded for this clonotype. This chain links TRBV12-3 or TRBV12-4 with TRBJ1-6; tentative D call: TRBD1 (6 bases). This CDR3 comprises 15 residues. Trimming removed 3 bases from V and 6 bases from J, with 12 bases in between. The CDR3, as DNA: TGTGCCAGCAGTTTTGGACAGTCTCCTAATTCACCCCTCCACTTT. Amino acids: CASSFGQSPNSPLHF.

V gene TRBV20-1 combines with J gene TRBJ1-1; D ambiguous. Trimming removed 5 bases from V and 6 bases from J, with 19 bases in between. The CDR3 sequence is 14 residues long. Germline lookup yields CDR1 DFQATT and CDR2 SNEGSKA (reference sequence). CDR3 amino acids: CSARLPQGRSEAFF. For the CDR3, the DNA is TGCAGTGCTCGACTCCCACAAGGAAGATCTGAAGCTTTCTTT.

The CDR3 nucleotides are TGTGCCAGCAGTCGAGAGACGGGGAGGAGGGGAAACACTGAAGCTTTCTTT. This gives the protein CASSRETGRRGNTEAFF. The genes are TRBV2 and TRBJ1-1; weak D call: TRBD1 (5 bases). The CDR3 covers 17 residues. V lost 5 bases and J lost 2, with 21 bases in between. Germline CDR1 reads SNHLY; CDR2 reads FYNNEI.

The CDR3 DNA reads TGTGCCTGGAGTAACGAGGGACTAGCGGGCACCGGGGAGCTGTTTTTT. Translating gives CAWSNEGLAGTGELFF. J is TRBJ2-2 and V is TRBV30; 12 positions agree with TRBD2. The CDR3 is 16 amino acids. Germline V gives CDR1 GTSNPN, CDR2 SVGIG (reference sequence). V trimming: 2 bases; J trimming: 4 bases; junction bases outside the gene matches: 5.

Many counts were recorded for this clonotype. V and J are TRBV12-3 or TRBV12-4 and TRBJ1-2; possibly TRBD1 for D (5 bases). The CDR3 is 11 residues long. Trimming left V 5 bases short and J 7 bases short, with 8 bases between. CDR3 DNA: TGTGCCAGCAGTAACGGGGCTGGCTACACCTTC. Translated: CASSNGAGYTF.

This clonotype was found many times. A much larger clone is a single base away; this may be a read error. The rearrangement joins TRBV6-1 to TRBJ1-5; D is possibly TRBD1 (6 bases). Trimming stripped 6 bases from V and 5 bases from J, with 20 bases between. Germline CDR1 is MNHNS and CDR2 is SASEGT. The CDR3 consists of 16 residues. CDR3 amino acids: CASRRDISGADQPQHF. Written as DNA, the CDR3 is TGTGCCAGCAGAAGGGACATTTCAGGGGCCGATCAGCCCCAGCATTTT.